This TCR beta chain was profiled in a study of blood T cell repertoires in COVID-19. Study as a whole: Italy, Spain and the United States were the sources of the convalescent and acute COVID-19 samples.

Original data processing: Using reference gene primer amplification, nucleated cell counts were estimated. Assay used: immunoSEQ multiplex PCR; TCRdb lists only in-frame clones, some missing. V, J and clone size are those of that table, while D and trimming were read from the DNA. The table lists approximately 190,000 clones, almost 85% of them singletons. Germline V gene lookup returns CDR1 LNHDA and CDR2 SQIVND (reference sequence). The CDR3 is 12 residues long. V was pared by 5 bases and J by 15 bases, with 17 bases between. Sequencing was performed on peripheral blood. The TCR sequence derives from a woman in her 70s with active or convalescent COVID-19. The chain joins TRBV19 to TRBJ2-1; D remains ambiguous. For the CDR3, the DNA is TGTGCCAGTAGTTTTCAAGGTCTGACTTTGTTCTTC. It specifies CASSFQGLTLFF.